Listed here are 7 T cell receptor beta chains from one sample, sequenced in a study of blood T cell repertoires in COVID-19 (TCRdb year 2020). Receptor amplification or capture employed the immunoSEQ multiplex PCR assay. Not all clones reach the TCRdb copy of this immuneACCESS table, which keeps in-frame sequences only. Checked studies attribute under half of the gap to unresolved V genes and leave the rest unexplained. Across this sample there are approximately 300,000 clones, with around 86% seen only once. The ten most abundant clones make up roughly 5.3% of the sample. Sequenced sample: PBMCs or T cells enriched from blood (not recorded which). These receptors originate from a man aged 60-69 years who had recovered from COVID-19.

The J gene is TRBJ2-3, the V gene TRBV7-2; unclear D gene. The CDR3 runs to 17 residues. Looked up from germline, CDR1 is SGHTA and CDR2 is FQGNSA. The V end was cut by 3 bases, the J end by 6 bases, with 22 bases between. CDR3 in amino acids: CASSFGSFGDRLDTQYF. The CDR3 DNA follows: TGTGCCAGCAGCTTTGGTTCGTTCGGAGACCGCCTCGATACGCAGTATTTT.

This clone showed up just a few times. The chain couples TRBV28 to TRBJ2-7; D unclear. This CDR3 region has 13 residues. Germline loops: CDR1 MDHEN, CDR2 SYDVKM. Trimming pared 11 bases from V and 2 bases from J, leaving 16 bases between. This CDR3 reads CAVSEFATYEQYF. CDR3 nucleotide sequence: TGTGCCGTCAGTGAATTCGCAACCTACGAGCAGTACTTC.

V is TRBV28 and J is TRBJ1-2, with D maybe TRBD1 (6 bases). Germline loops: CDR1 MDHEN, CDR2 SYDVKM. This CDR3 is built from 14 residues. Trimming left V 6 bases short and J 5 bases short, with 16 bases between. Here the CDR3 reads CASSLDSRRYGYTF. CDR3 nucleotides: TGTGCCAGCAGCCTGGACAGCCGCAGATATGGCTACACCTTC.

The chain employs TRBV24-1 and TRBJ2-5; D is possibly TRBD1 (6 bases). The CDR3 loop spans 16 amino acids. The germline CDR1 and CDR2 sequences are KGHDR and SFDVKD. V was shortened by 7 bases and J by 1 base, with 18 bases between the two germline ends. CDR3 sequence: CATSQQGSGVQETQYF. In DNA, the CDR3 is TGTGCCACCAGCCAACAGGGATCAGGGGTCCAAGAGACCCAGTACTTC.

This clone was counted only a few times. The rearrangement links TRBV7-9 to TRBJ1-3; D perhaps matches TRBD1 (6 bases). Trimming took off 1 base at V and 0 bases at J, with 13 bases between the two ends. The CDR3 is 17 amino acids. The V gene's germline CDR1 is SEHNR and CDR2 FQNEAQ (reference sequence). In DNA form, the CDR3 reads TGTGCCAGCAGCTTAGATACAGGGCCAGGCTCTGGAAACACCATATATTTT. Translation gives CASSLDTGPGSGNTIYF.

The chain employs TRBV19 and TRBJ1-4, with D perhaps TRBD1 (6 bases). This CDR3 is 16 amino acids long. CDR1 is LNHDA and CDR2 is SQIVND in the germline V gene (reference sequence). Trimming stripped 6 bases from V and 0 bases from J, with 14 bases between. The DNA of the CDR3 is TGTGCCAGTAGGAACCTCGCAGGGGCAACTAATGAAAAACTGTTTTTT. It codes for CASRNLAGATNEKLFF.

V and J are TRBV29-1 and TRBJ1-1; 11 nucleotides agree with TRBD1. Germline lookup yields CDR1 SQVTM and CDR2 ANQGSEA. V lost 3 bases to trimming and J lost 7 bases; unmatched junction nucleotides: 4. The CDR3 consists of 13 residues. CDR3 coding DNA: TGCAGCGTTGACGCCGGGACAGGGGGTGAAGCTTTCTTT. It encodes CSVDAGTGGEAFF.